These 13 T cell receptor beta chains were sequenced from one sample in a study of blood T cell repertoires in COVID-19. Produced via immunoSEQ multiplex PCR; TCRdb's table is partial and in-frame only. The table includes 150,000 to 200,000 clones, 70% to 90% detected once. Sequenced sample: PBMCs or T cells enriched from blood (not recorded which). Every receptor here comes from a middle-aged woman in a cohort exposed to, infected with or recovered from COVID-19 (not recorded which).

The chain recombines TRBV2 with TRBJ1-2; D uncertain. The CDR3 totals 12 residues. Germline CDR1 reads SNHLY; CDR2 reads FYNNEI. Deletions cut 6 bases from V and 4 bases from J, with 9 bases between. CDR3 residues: CASSPRGYGYTF. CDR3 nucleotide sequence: TGTGCCAGCAGCCCCCGAGGCTATGGCTACACCTTC.

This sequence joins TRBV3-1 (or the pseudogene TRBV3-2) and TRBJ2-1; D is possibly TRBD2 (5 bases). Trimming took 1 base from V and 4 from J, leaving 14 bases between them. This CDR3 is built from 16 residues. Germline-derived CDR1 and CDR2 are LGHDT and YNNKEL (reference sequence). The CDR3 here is CASSQGSGEIYNEQFF. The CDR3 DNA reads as TGTGCCAGCAGCCAAGGGTCCGGGGAGATTTACAATGAGCAGTTCTTC.

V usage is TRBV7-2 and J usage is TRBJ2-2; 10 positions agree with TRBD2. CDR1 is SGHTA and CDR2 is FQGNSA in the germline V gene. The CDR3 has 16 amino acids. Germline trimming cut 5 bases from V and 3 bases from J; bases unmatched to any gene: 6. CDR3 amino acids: CASSPRLAGHTGELFF. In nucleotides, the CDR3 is TGTGCCAGCAGCCCAAGACTAGCGGGCCACACCGGGGAGCTGTTTTTT.

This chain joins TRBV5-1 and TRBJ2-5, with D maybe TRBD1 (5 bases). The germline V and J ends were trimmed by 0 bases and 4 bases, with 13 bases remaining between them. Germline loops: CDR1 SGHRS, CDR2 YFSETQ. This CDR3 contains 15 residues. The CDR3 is CASSLGAGSRETQYF. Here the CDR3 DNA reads TGCGCCAGCAGCTTGGGGGCAGGGTCACGAGAGACCCAGTACTTC.

CDR3: CASSLAGGHREQYF. CDR3 bases: TGTGCCAGCAGCTTAGCGGGGGGGCATCGAGAGCAGTACTTC. This chain connects TRBV13 to TRBJ2-7; 8 bases are shared with TRBD2. Germline V gene data show CDR1 as PRHDT and CDR2 as FYEKMQ (reference sequence). This CDR3 region has 14 residues. V shed 1 base and J 7 bases; nucleotides not matched to a gene: 6.

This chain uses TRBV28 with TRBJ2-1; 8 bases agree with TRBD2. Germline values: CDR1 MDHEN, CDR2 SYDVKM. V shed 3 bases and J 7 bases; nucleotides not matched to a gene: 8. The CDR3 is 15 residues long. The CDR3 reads CASSFSGGVRNEQFF. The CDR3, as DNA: TGTGCCAGCAGTTTTTCGGGGGGGGTGAGGAATGAGCAGTTCTTC.

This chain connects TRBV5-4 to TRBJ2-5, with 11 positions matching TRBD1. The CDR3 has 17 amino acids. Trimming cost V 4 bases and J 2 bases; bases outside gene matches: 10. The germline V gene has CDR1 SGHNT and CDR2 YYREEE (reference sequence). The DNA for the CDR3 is TGTGCCAGCAGCCTCGGGACAGGGGGACGGGAGCAAGAGACCCAGTACTTC. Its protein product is CASSLGTGGREQETQYF.

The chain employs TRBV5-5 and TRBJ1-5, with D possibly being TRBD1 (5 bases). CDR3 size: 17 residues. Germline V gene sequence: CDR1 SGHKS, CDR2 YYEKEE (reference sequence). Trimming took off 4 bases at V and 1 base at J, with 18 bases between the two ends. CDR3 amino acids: CASSPSWEGSSNQPQHF. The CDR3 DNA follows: TGTGCCAGCAGCCCGTCCTGGGAGGGGAGCAGCAATCAGCCCCAGCATTTT.

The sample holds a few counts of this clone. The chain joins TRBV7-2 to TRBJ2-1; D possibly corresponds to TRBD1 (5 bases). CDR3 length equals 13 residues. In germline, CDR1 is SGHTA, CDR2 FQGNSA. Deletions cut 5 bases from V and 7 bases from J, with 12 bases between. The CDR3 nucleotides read TGTGCCAGCAGCACACAACAGGCGAATGAGCAGTTCTTC. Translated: CASSTQQANEQFF.

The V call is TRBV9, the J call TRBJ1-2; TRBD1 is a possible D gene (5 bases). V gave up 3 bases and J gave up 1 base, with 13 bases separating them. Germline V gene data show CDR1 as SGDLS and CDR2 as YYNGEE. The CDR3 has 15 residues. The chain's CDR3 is CASSATTVFNYGYTF. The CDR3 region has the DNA TGTGCCAGCAGCGCCACGACAGTTTTTAACTATGGCTACACCTTC. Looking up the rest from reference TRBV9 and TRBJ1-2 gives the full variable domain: DSGVTQTPKHLITATGQRVTLRCSPRSGDLSVYWYQQSLDQGLQFLIQYYNGEERAKGNILERFSAQQFPDLHSELNLSSLELGDSALYFCASSATTVFNYGYTFGSGTRLTVV.

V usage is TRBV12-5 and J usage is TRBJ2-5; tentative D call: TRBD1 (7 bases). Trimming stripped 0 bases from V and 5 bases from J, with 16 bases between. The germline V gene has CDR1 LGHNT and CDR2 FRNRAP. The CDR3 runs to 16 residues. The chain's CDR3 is CASGLVRGGGVETQYF. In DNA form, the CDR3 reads TGTGCTAGTGGTTTGGTCCGAGGAGGGGGCGTCGAGACCCAGTACTTC.

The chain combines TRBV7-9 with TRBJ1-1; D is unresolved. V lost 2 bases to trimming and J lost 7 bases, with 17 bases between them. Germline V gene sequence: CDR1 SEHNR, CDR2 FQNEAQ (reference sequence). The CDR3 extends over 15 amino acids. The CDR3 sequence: CASSLPPRRADEAFF. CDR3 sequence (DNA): TGTGCCAGCAGCTTACCGCCACGGCGGGCCGATGAAGCTTTCTTT.

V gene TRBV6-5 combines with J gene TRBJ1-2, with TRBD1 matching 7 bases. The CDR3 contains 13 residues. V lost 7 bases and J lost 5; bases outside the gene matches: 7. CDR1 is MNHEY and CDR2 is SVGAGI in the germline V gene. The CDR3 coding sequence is TGTGCCAGCACCGGGGACAGTTTTTATGGCTACACCTTC. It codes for CASTGDSFYGYTF.